These T cell receptor beta chains were read from a single sample in a study of blood T cell repertoires in COVID-19. Clones were read by immunoSEQ multiplex PCR, and TCRdb kept only the in-frame ones, dropping some. The table lists over 25,000 clones, approximately 89% of them singletons, with under 4.5% in the top ten. Sequenced material: peripheral blood. The receptors were sampled from a man aged 55 to 70 with acute or convalescent COVID-19. CDR3s include the opening cysteine and the closing phenylalanine or tryptophan. The order of the fields is J gene, D gene, V gene, clone size, CDR3 protein, CDR3 DNA. The D gene is left open where the match is weak. The listing skips clone size in some rows; elsewhere it reads once, few, many or a size class.

TRBJ2-3	NA	TRBV28	once	CASSLPSGARTDTQYF	TGTGCCAGCAGTCTCCCCTCAGGGGCGAGGACAGATACGCAGTATTTT
TRBJ2-5	TRBD2	TRBV5-6	NA	CASSLYLAGDFETQYF	TGTGCCAGCAGCTTGTATCTAGCGGGAGATTTTGAGACCCAGTACTTC
TRBJ2-3	TRBD2	TRBV27	NA	CASSSSTSGYPDTQYF	TGTGCCAGCAGTTCATCGACTAGCGGGTATCCAGATACGCAGTATTTT
TRBJ2-5	NA	TRBV4-1	NA	CASSQEAWSLNETQYF	TGCGCCAGCAGCCAAGAGGCGTGGAGCTTAAATGAGACCCAGTACTTC
TRBJ1-6	NA	TRBV4-1	NA	CASSQDRENSPLHF	TGCGCCAGCAGCCAAGACAGGGAAAATTCACCCCTCCACTTT
TRBJ1-1	TRBD1	TRBV6-5	NA	CASSRNRGRDTEAFF	TGTGCCAGCAGCCGCAACAGGGGGCGAGACACTGAAGCTTTCTTT
TRBJ2-5	TRBD1	TRBV10-3	NA	CAISELGRGPETQYF	TGTGCCATCAGTGAGTTGGGCAGGGGGCCCGAGACCCAGTACTTC
TRBJ2-3	TRBD2	TRBV11-2	NA	CASSLKPGLGTDTQYF	TGTGCCAGCAGCTTGAAGCCGGGACTAGGAACAGATACGCAGTATTTT
TRBJ2-5	TRBD1	TRBV18	NA	CASSLGQGIPETQYF	TGTGCCAGCTCACTGGGACAGGGGATCCCTGAGACCCAGTACTTC
TRBJ1-5	TRBD1	TRBV6-5	once	CASRPVTGPNQPQHF	TGTGCCAGCCGTCCGGTGACAGGGCCAAATCAGCCCCAGCATTTT
TRBJ1-1	NA	TRBV6-5	once	CASSHTTGNTEAFF	TGTGCCAGCAGTCACACCACAGGGAACACTGAAGCTTTCTTT
TRBJ1-1	TRBD1	TRBV29-1	NA	CSVATGRTEAFF	TGCAGCGTTGCGACAGGGCGGACTGAAGCTTTCTTT
TRBJ1-5	TRBD1	TRBV30	NA	CAFRDREKYSNQPQHF	TGTGCCTTCCGGGACAGGGAGAAATATAGCAATCAGCCCCAGCATTTT
TRBJ1-2	NA	TRBV4-2	NA	CASSQGHRVGYGYTF	TGTGCCAGCAGCCAAGGACACAGGGTGGGCTATGGCTACACCTTC
TRBJ1-4	NA	TRBV4-2	NA	CASSQERARGPNEKLFF	TGTGCCAGCAGCCAAGAAAGGGCTAGGGGCCCTAATGAAAAACTGTTTTTT
TRBJ1-5	NA	TRBV6-5	once	CASSYETGSQPQHF	TGTGCCAGCAGTTACGAAACAGGTTCTCAGCCCCAGCATTTT
TRBJ2-3	TRBD2	TRBV12-3/TRBV12-4	NA	CASRRTSGDTQYF	TGTGCCAGCAGACGGACTAGCGGGGATACGCAGTATTTT
TRBJ2-2	TRBD2	TRBV14	NA	CASSQPGTSASTGELFF	TGTGCCAGCAGCCAGCCGGGGACTAGCGCTTCCACCGGGGAGCTGTTTTTT
TRBJ2-7	TRBD1	TRBV4-2	NA	CASSGQGAREQYF	TGTGCCAGCAGCGGACAGGGGGCGAGGGAGCAGTACTTC
TRBJ1-1	TRBD1	TRBV6-5	NA	CASSLATGKVAFF	TGTGCCAGCAGTTTGGCGACAGGGAAGGTCGCTTTCTTT
TRBJ2-1	TRBD1	TRBV15	NA	CATSRDPGTGLYNEQFF	TGTGCCACCAGCAGAGACCCCGGGACAGGCCTCTACAATGAGCAGTTCTTC
TRBJ2-2	TRBD2	TRBV5-4	NA	CASSTGLAAASNTGELFF	TGTGCCAGCAGTACCGGACTAGCGGCGGCTTCGAACACCGGGGAGCTGTTTTTT
TRBJ2-1	TRBD2	TRBV11-3	few	CASSGSGTRGGEQFF	TGTGCCAGCAGCGGCTCCGGGACTAGGGGAGGTGAGCAGTTCTTC
TRBJ1-2	NA	TRBV18	NA	CASSPPTPSGYGYTF	TGTGCCAGCTCACCACCCACCCCTTCGGGCTATGGCTACACCTTC
TRBJ1-5	NA	TRBV6-4	NA	CASSVDSNQPQHF	TGTGCCAGCAGTGTAGATAGCAATCAGCCCCAGCATTTT
TRBJ1-5	TRBD1	TRBV29-1	NA	CSVIQGVGNQPQHF	TGCAGCGTTATACAGGGGGTAGGCAATCAGCCCCAGCATTTT
TRBJ2-3	TRBD1	TRBV6-5	few	CASSRQGDTQYF	TGTGCCAGCAGTCGACAGGGGGATACGCAGTATTTT
TRBJ2-3	NA	TRBV11-2	NA	CASSLDMRGSTDTQYF	TGTGCCAGCAGCTTAGATATGCGGGGTAGCACAGATACGCAGTATTTT